The clone carrying this TCR beta chain was seen many times. As for time point: pre-sensitization, week 0. Indicated treatment: therapeutic diphenylcyclopropenone sensitization with weekly scalp DPC. The data derive from a study of human T cells and chemical hapten exposure. Study as a whole: Patients' scalps got diphenylcyclopropenone weekly throughout the approximately 25-week study. Per-sample TCR yield variation was attributed mainly to small pooled library volume differences.

Each CDR3 protein is one row after TCRdb ran MiXCR on the RACE reads. In the table there are 62,000 or so distinct CDR3 sequences, approximately 9.9% of which are singletons. V dropped 4 bases and J dropped 8; count of bases not matched to a gene: 6. The V gene's germline CDR1 is SGHKS and CDR2 YYEKEE (reference sequence). The CDR3 length is 14 residues. This specimen was whole blood, taken in connection with sensitization to the hapten diphenylcyclopropenone (DPC). The origin of this receptor is a woman between 50 and 59 years old with alopecia areata. Some clones in this sample may be carry-over from other donors' samples. V is TRBV5-5 and J is TRBJ1-3; TRBD1 aligns across 10 bases. CDR3 residues: CASSGPGQGHTIYF. The CDR3 region has the DNA TGTGCCAGCAGCGGACCGGGACAGGGGCACACCATATATTTT.